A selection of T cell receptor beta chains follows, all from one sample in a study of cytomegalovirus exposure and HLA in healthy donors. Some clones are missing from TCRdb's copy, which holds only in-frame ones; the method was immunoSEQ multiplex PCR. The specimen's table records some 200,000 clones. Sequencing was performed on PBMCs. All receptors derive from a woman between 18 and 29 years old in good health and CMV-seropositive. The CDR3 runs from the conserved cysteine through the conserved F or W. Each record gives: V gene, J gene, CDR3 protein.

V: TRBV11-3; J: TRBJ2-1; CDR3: CASSYRDDEQFF
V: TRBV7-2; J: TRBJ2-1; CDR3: CASIPASGRANEQFF
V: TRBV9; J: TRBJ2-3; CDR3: CASSAGQAVTQYF
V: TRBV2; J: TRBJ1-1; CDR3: CASSDSKGGTEAFF
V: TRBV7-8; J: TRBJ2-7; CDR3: CASSLPGQGVYEQYF
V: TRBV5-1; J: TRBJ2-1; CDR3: CASSFPTANEQFF
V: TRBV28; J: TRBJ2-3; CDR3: CASSLYSGSTDTQYF
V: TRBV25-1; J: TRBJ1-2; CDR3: CASSESGQGARARGYTF
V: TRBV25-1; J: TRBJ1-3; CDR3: CASSDSTRMSSGNTIYF
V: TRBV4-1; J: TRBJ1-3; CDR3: CASSRSQGTGGENTIYF
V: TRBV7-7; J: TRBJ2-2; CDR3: CASSFGASGELFF
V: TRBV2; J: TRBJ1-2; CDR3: CASRTTVQNYGYTF
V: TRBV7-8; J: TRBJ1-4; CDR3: CASSAQGWDEKLFF
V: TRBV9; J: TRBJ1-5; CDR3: CASSVGQGINQPQHF
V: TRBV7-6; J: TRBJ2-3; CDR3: CASSLHPGASTDTQYF
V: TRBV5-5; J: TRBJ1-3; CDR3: CASSFGTGGSGNTIYF
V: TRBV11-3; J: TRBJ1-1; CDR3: CASSLTGLNTEAFF
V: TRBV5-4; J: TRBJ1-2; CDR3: CASTPSRTGIYGYTF
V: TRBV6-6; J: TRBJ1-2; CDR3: CASRRGDINYGYTF
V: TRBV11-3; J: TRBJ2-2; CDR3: CASSPGVAGVTGELFF
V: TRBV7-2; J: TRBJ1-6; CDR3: CASSQVTGLGTLHF
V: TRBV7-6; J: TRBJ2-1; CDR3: CASSLRTGGSYNEQFF
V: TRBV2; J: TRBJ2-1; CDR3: CASRGLAVSYNEQFF
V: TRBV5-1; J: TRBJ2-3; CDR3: CATTTSGGAPDTQYF
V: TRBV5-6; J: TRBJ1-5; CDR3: CASSFSDRESQPQHF
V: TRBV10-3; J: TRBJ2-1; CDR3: CAISPGTSGRYNEQFF
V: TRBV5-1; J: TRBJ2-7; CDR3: CASSTQGAEEQYF
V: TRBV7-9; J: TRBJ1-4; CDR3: CASSPHGTGNEKLFF
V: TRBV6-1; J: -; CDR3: CASTRLAPYEQYF
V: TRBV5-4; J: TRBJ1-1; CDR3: CASSLETGVTEAFF
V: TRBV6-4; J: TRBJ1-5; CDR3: CASSAAGSNQPQHF
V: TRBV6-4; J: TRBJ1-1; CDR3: CASSDSSSSSEAFF
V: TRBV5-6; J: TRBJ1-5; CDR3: CASSSLNQPQHF
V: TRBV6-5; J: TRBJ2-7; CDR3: CASSPQGYEQYF
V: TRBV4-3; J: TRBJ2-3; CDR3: CASSQVLPDTQYF
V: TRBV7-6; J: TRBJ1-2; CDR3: CASSLDPTIYGYTF
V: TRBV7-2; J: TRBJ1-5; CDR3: CASSQQGAGQPQHF
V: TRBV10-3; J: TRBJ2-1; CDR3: CAISSGTSGGSFHEQFF
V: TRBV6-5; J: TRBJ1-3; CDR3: CASSYSVGNTIYF
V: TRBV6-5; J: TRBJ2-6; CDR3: CASTPDSSGANVLTF
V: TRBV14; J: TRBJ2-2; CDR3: CASSLAAGELFF
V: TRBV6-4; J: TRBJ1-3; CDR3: CASSDSNRTETGNTIYF
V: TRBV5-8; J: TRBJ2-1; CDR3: CASSANEQFF
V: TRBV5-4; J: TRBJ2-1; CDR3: CASSKGLAGGYNEQFF
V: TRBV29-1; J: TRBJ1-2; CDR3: CSVEEDAARQNYGYTF
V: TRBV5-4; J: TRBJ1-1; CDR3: CASSLAGEYTEAFF
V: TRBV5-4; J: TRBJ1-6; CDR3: CASSLKSGAHWNSPLHF
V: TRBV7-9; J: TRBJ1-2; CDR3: CASSSFPGTGGRGYTF
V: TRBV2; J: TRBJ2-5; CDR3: CASSPPLRGETQYF
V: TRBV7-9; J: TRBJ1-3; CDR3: CASSLGFSGNTIYF
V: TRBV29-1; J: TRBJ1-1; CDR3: CSVGGGGVPEAFF
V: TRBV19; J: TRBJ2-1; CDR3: CASKGLGQGRGSSYNEQFF
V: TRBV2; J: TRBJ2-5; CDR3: CASSAITGQETQYF